This T cell receptor beta chain was recorded in a study of shared clonotypes between healthy human individuals. Study observations and caveats: Several donors held about 5% of naive CD4 clonotypes in common.

CDR1 is MGHRA and CDR2 is YSYEKL in the germline V gene. Trimming at V came to 4 bases and at J to 3 bases, leaving 5 bases not matched to a gene. This CDR3 is built from 14 residues. In regard to this clone: Its antigen remains unknown.

The deep-level immunoSEQ assay was used. When replicate PCRs were run on sorted subsets, they used about 220 ng DNA, tens of thousands of T cell genomes. Authors' processing steps: In the immunoSEQ data, sequences were junction-only and lacked quality scores, so filtering differed. Data came from immunoSEQ multiplex PCR; TCRdb stores just in-frame clones and leaves some out. The V and J calls and clone size were taken over from that table, and D and trimming were inferred from the DNA. Altogether 950,000 to 1,300,000 clones are present, about 75% being singletons, with the ten largest covering approximately 1.5%.

The sequenced sample was memory CD4+ T cells sorted from blood. Described subset: CD45RA-negative fraction. This chain links TRBV4-1 with TRBJ2-7; 8 bases line up with TRBD1. This receptor was obtained from a man younger than 35 in good health. The CDR3 is CASSPRTGSYEQYF. Here the CDR3 DNA reads TGCGCCAGCAGCCCACGGACAGGGAGCTACGAGCAGTACTTC.